The sequence of this TCR beta chain was determined in a study of cytomegalovirus exposure and HLA in healthy donors. With 60 Vbeta and 13 Jbeta primers, the PCR was carried out. The table came from immunoSEQ multiplex PCR; TCRdb's copy has only in-frame clones and leaves some out. The top ten clones hold 1.5% to 2% of a sample with 90,000 to 130,000 clones, approximately 84% of them seen once. The germline V and J ends were trimmed by 8 bases and 2 bases, with 9 bases remaining between them. CDR3 size: 12 residues. Germline V gene sequence: CDR1 SNHLY, CDR2 FYNNEI. The receptor was derived from a middle-aged man in good health and CMV-seronegative. The sample was PBMCs. The chain uses TRBV2 and TRBJ1-1; no clear D gene. In DNA, the CDR3 is TGTGCCAGCGGGCAGGAAAACACTGAAGCTTTCTTT. Its translation is CASGQENTEAFF.